The 19 T cell receptor beta chains presented below share a single source sample, sequenced in a study of identical twins. In TCRdb, the 5' RACE reads were re-called with MiXCR into one record per CDR3 protein. The data hold a few hundred thousand distinct CDR3 sequences, with roughly 8% observed a single time. Separately, the same data were catalogued under a study of yellow fever vaccine responses in identical twins.

Sequenced material: CD8+ T cells sorted from blood. The receptors stem from a woman between 18 and 29 years old in good health.

This clonotype was detected ten times or more. The CDR3 here is CASSLEVEFTYNEQFF. The DNA of the CDR3 is TGTGCCAGCAGCTTAGAGGTTGAGTTTACCTACAATGAGCAGTTCTTC. The rearrangement joins TRBV11-2 to TRBJ2-1; D is uncertain. Trimming took off 0 bases at V and 2 bases at J, with 11 bases between the two ends. Germline V CDR1 and CDR2: SGHAT, FQNNGV. The CDR3 runs to 16 residues.

V usage is TRBV10-3 and J usage is TRBJ2-3; the match to TRBD1 covers 10 bases. The CDR3 consists of 15 residues. Germline CDR1 reads ENHRY; CDR2 reads SYGVKD. Unmatched junction bases numbered 3, after V lost 3 bases and J lost 3 bases. This chain's CDR3 is CAISDGTGETDTQYF. CDR3 coding DNA: TGTGCCATCAGTGACGGGACAGGGGAGACAGATACGCAGTATTTT.

There are many counts of this clonotype. V and J are TRBV4-1 and TRBJ2-1; D may be TRBD2 (6 bases). The germline V and J ends were trimmed by 3 bases and 10 bases, with 10 bases remaining between them. In germline, CDR1 is MGHRA, CDR2 YSYEKL. This CDR3 has 12 amino acids. For the CDR3, the DNA is TGCGCCAGCAGCCACTTAGCGGTCGAGCAGTTCTTC. As protein: CASSHLAVEQFF.

The chain carries TRBV10-1 and TRBJ1-1; D is ambiguous. The CDR3 consists of 12 residues. From germline, CDR1 is WNHNN and CDR2 SYGVQD (reference sequence). V was clipped by 1 base and J by 8 bases, with 8 bases between them. The CDR3 is CASSEFGTEAFF. CDR3 bases: TGCGCCAGCAGTGAGTTTGGAACAGAAGCTTTCTTT.

The chain couples TRBV6-2 or TRBV6-3 to TRBJ2-7, with D possibly being TRBD2 (5 bases). Germline CDR1 and CDR2: MNHEY and SVGEGT. CDR3 length: 16 residues. V was trimmed by 6 bases and J by 0 bases, leaving 18 bases between them. The CDR3 reads CASSSPIAFHSYEQYF. CDR3 in DNA: TGTGCCAGCAGCTCGCCTATAGCGTTCCACTCCTACGAGCAGTACTTC.

This chain connects TRBV5-1 to TRBJ2-3, with TRBD2 matching 7 bases. After removal of 4 bases from V and 10 bases from J, the junction contained 9 bases not matched to a gene. This CDR3 region has 13 residues. Germline lookup yields CDR1 SGHRS and CDR2 YFSETQ. The CDR3 is CASSSSGDDAQYF. CDR3 nucleotide sequence: TGCGCCAGCAGCAGCAGCGGGGACGATGCGCAGTATTTT.

V and J are TRBV28 and TRBJ2-5, with 7 bases matching TRBD1. Germline assignment: CDR1 MDHEN and CDR2 SYDVKM. V shed 6 bases, J shed 2 bases, and the junction held 9 bases outside the gene matches. The CDR3 covers 15 residues. CDR3 coding DNA: TGTGCCAGCAGCCCGGGACAGAGACATCAAGAGACCCAGTACTTC. It codes for CASSPGQRHQETQYF. Full variable domain (remainder filled in from reference TRBV28 and TRBJ2-5): DVKVTQSSRYLVKRTGEKVFLECVQDMDHENMFWYRQDPGLGLRLIYFSYDVKMKEKGDIPEGYSVSREKKERFSLILESASTNQTSMYLCASSPGQRHQETQYFGPGTRLLVL.

This clonotype was counted only a few times. This chain links TRBV14 with TRBJ2-7; 14 bases agree with TRBD2. V was pared by 1 base and J by 5 bases, with 10 bases of the junction left unmatched. Germline V lookup: CDR1 SGHDN, CDR2 FVKESK. The CDR3 contains 18 residues. CDR3 loop: CASSQVTGLAGVVHEQYF. The DNA for the CDR3 is TGTGCCAGCAGCCAAGTTACGGGACTAGCGGGGGTGGTCCACGAGCAGTACTTC.

The V and J genes are TRBV27 and TRBJ1-1; no clear D gene. CDR3 length: 15 residues. Germline assignment: CDR1 MNHEY and CDR2 SMNVEV (reference sequence). V gave up 0 bases and J gave up 1 base, with 9 bases separating them. The CDR3 nucleotides are TGTGCCAGCAGTTTATCAGGTTCAGGGAACACTGAAGCTTTCTTT. Its protein is CASSLSGSGNTEAFF.

About this clonotype: The junction differs from germline at one of its ends, possibly a read error. The V gene is TRBV27, the J gene TRBJ2-1; D gene unclear. This CDR3 is 14 amino acids long. Germline V gives CDR1 MNHEY, CDR2 SMNVEV (reference sequence). This chain's CDR3 is CASSFSWSYNEQSF. CDR3 nucleotide sequence: TGTGCCAGCAGTTTTAGTTGGAGCTACAATGAGCAGTCCTTC.

This clonotype was seen a handful of times. The chain links TRBV7-8 to TRBJ1-1; 7 bases are shared with TRBD1. V dropped 2 bases and J dropped 6; count of bases not matched to a gene: 12. The CDR3 length is 16 residues. The germline V gene encodes CDR1 SGHVS and CDR2 FQNEAQ. In nucleotides, the CDR3 is TGTGCCAGCAGCTTATTGACGAACAGGGGTTGGTCTGAAGCTTTCTTT. Translating it yields CASSLLTNRGWSEAFF.

This clonotype was seen more than once but under ten times. This rearrangement joins TRBV6-2 or TRBV6-3 to TRBJ1-5; D ambiguous. The CDR3 runs to 14 residues. V gave up 0 bases and J gave up 5 bases, with 8 bases separating them. Germline V CDR1 and CDR2: MNHEY, SVGEGT. CDR3 coding DNA: TGTGCCAGCAGTTACTCGTTGAGGTATCAGCCCCAGCATTTT. Its translation: CASSYSLRYQPQHF.

This clonotype was seen a few times. The rearrangement uses TRBV20-1 and TRBJ2-4; 8 bases line up with TRBD2. The germline V gene encodes CDR1 DFQATT and CDR2 SNEGSKA (reference sequence). The CDR3 consists of 14 residues. The V segment lost 0 bases and the J segment 6 bases; nucleotides outside the gene matches: 4. CDR3 loop: CSARESGSGNIQYF. As DNA, the CDR3 is TGCAGTGCTAGAGAAAGCGGGAGTGGAAACATTCAGTACTTC.

A few counts support this clonotype. The chain recombines TRBV10-3 with TRBJ2-7; D unresolved. The ends were cut back, 3 bases at V and 0 bases at J, with 6 bases in the middle. This CDR3 comprises 13 residues. CDR1 and CDR2 from the germline V gene are ENHRY and SYGVKD. As DNA, the CDR3 is TGTGCCATCAGTGACCCCAGCTCCTACGAGCAGTACTTC. As protein: CAISDPSSYEQYF.

The V call is TRBV13, the J call TRBJ1-4; 7 bases map to TRBD1. After removal of 5 bases from V and 10 bases from J, the junction contained 16 bases not matched to a gene. The germline V gene encodes CDR1 PRHDT and CDR2 FYEKMQ (reference sequence). The CDR3 totals 16 residues. CDR3 sequence reads: CASSTRGGQHRGKLFF. The CDR3 nucleotides are TGTGCCAGCAGCACCAGGGGGGGGCAACATCGAGGAAAACTGTTTTTT.

The rearrangement joins TRBV7-8 to TRBJ2-3, with D tentatively TRBD1 or TRBD2 (7 bases each). CDR3 length: 18 amino acids. Germline V lookup: CDR1 SGHVS, CDR2 FQNEAQ. Trimming removed 1 base at V and 3 bases at J, with 20 bases between. The CDR3 spells CASSLVGMREGATDTQYF. DNA for the CDR3: TGTGCCAGCAGCTTAGTGGGCATGAGGGAGGGGGCTACAGATACGCAGTATTTT.

This clonotype was seen a handful of times. The rearrangement joins TRBV20-1 to TRBJ2-3, with D possibly TRBD2 on 6 matching bases. Germline V gene lookup returns CDR1 DFQATT and CDR2 SNEGSKA (reference sequence). The CDR3 runs 15 residues. V dropped 5 bases and J dropped 2 bases, with 17 bases sitting between them. The CDR3 protein is CSAYRDSAYTDTQYF. CDR3 coding DNA: TGCAGTGCTTACCGGGACTCCGCCTACACAGATACGCAGTATTTT.

The rearrangement links TRBV18 to TRBJ2-3, with D perhaps given as TRBD1 or TRBD2 (5 bases each). The CDR3 has 14 residues. The germline gives CDR1 KGHSH, CDR2 LQKENI. The germline V and J ends were trimmed by 4 bases and 2 bases, with 10 bases remaining between them. The CDR3 coding sequence is TGTGCCAGCTCACTTTGGGACCCCACAGATACGCAGTATTTT. Its protein is CASSLWDPTDTQYF.

This clonotype was seen many times. The V call is TRBV27, the J call TRBJ2-1, with 8 bases matching TRBD2. The germline V gene encodes CDR1 MNHEY and CDR2 SMNVEV (reference sequence). The CDR3 consists of 15 residues. The J segment lost 3 bases and the V segment lost 6 bases, leaving 7 bases of the junction unmatched. DNA of the CDR3: TGTGCCAGCAGCCCTCCGGGACTAGGCTACAATGAGCAGTTCTTC. This sequence encodes CASSPPGLGYNEQFF.